This TCR beta chain was captured by sequencing in a study of T-cell reconstitution after alpha-beta-depleted transplantation in children listed by TCRdb under 2016. Some background on the complete study: Using TCR repertoire profiling, the study quantitatively followed how T-cell immune reconstitution unfolded in children after TCRalphabeta/CD19-depleted allogeneic hematopoietic cell transplantation.

A distance of 6 bases separates the germline ends of V and J, which lose 1 base and 6 bases respectively. The CDR3 contains 12 residues, cysteine and phenylalanine counted. The sequence is cut down to CDR3 DNA, 36 bases in frame from base 1. CDR1 and CDR2, looked up from the germline V gene (reference sequence), are SEHNR and FQNEAQ. Library preparation used PCR. The sequencer was an Illumina HiSeq 2500. To normalize quantification of the TCRbeta repertoire, the TCR libraries were built with molecular barcoding that relied on unique molecular identifiers. TCRdb reprocessed the public reads (quality trimming at Q25 with fastp, clone calling with MiXCR) and kept in-frame beta chains. Every entry covers one CDR3 protein and lists the most common genes and DNA from its rows. For this sample there are 500,000 or so distinct CDR3 sequences; 30% to 35% appear just once. 2% to 3% of the sample rests with the top ten.

This clonotype has at least ten counts. Its antigen remains unidentified. Base qualities are not provided; no much larger clone lies one nucleotide away. The source is a human donor who donated a stem cell graft to a child with aplastic anemia. The chain is encoded by TRBV7-9 joined to TRBJ1-1; the D gene lacks a confident call. The sequencing here drew on PBMCs from the stem cell graft donor, taken from the stem cell graft. The CDR3 region: CASSLELAEAFF. In nucleotides, the sequence is TGTGCCAGCAGCTTAGAGTTGGCTGAAGCTTTCTTT.